These 15 T cell receptor beta chains were sequenced from one sample in a study of blood T cell repertoires in COVID-19. Assay used: immunoSEQ multiplex PCR; TCRdb lists only in-frame clones, some missing. This table has some 350,000 clones, approximately 88% appearing once. Sequencing was carried out using PBMCs or T cells enriched from blood (not recorded which). The receptors originated from a man younger than 40 who had recovered from COVID-19.

V is TRBV28 and J is TRBJ1-1; tentatively, D is TRBD1 (6 bases). The CDR3 runs 12 residues. Trimming took 2 bases from V and 11 from J, leaving 12 bases between them. Germline V gene data show CDR1 as MDHEN and CDR2 as SYDVKM. The CDR3, as DNA: TGTGCCAGCAGTTTAGGCAGGGGAGAGGCTTTCTTT. It specifies CASSLGRGEAFF.

J is TRBJ1-5 and V is TRBV28, with a tentative D call TRBD1 (5 bases). Between the trimmed V and J ends, which lost 5 bases and 3 bases, there was a span of 11 bases. CDR3 length equals 14 residues. Germline-derived CDR1 and CDR2 are MDHEN and SYDVKM. CDR3 residues: CASSLTGYNQPQHF. CDR3 bases: TGTGCCAGCAGTCTCACAGGTTACAATCAGCCCCAGCATTTT.

The chain carries TRBV2 and TRBJ1-1; D is unresolved. Germline CDR1 is SNHLY and CDR2 is FYNNEI. The ends were cut back, 5 bases at V and 2 bases at J, with 9 bases in the middle. The CDR3 runs to 13 residues. The CDR3 loop is CASSLRGNTEAFF. CDR3 coding DNA: TGTGCCAGCAGTCTGCGTGGTAACACTGAAGCTTTCTTT.

This rearrangement joins TRBV3-1 (or the pseudogene TRBV3-2) to TRBJ2-5; 11 bases agree with TRBD2. Germline values: CDR1 LGHDT, CDR2 YNNKEL (reference sequence). J was trimmed by 2 bases and V by 4 bases; bases with no gene match: 3. The CDR3 contains 15 residues. CDR3 sequence (DNA): TGTGCCAGCAGCCTCCCTAGCGGGGGGCAAGAGACCCAGTACTTC. Protein sequence: CASSLPSGGQETQYF.

V usage is TRBV10-1 and J usage is TRBJ2-1, with TRBD2 matching 11 bases. This CDR3 region has 15 residues. Trimming took 5 bases from V and 6 from J; bases not matched to a gene: 6. Per germline, CDR1 WNHNN and CDR2 SYGVQD (reference sequence). The CDR3 region is CASSISGGAINEQFF. CDR3 sequence (DNA): TGCGCCAGCAGTATTAGCGGGGGGGCCATCAATGAGCAGTTCTTC.

The gene calls are TRBV6-4 and TRBJ2-2; 8 bases fit TRBD1. Germline assignment: CDR1 MRHNA and CDR2 SNTAGT. The CDR3 covers 15 residues. The ends lost 2 bases at V and 8 bases at J; junction bases unmatched: 7. The CDR3 sequence is CASSDEQGAAGELFF. The CDR3 nucleotides are TGTGCCAGCAGTGACGAGCAGGGGGCTGCAGGGGAGCTGTTTTTT.

The chain has TRBV28 and TRBJ1-4, with unresolved D. This CDR3 is built from 15 residues. Trimming took off 2 bases at V and 3 bases at J, with 10 bases between the two ends. Germline V CDR1 and CDR2: MDHEN, SYDVKM. The CDR3 region has the DNA TGTGCCAGCAGTTTAGAGTCGGGAGCTAATGAAAAACTGTTTTTT. Translating it yields CASSLESGANEKLFF.

V is TRBV5-1 and J is TRBJ2-3; 9 bases fit TRBD1. The germline CDR1 and CDR2 sequences are SGHRS and YFSETQ. Unmatched junction bases numbered 6, after V lost 3 bases and J lost 1 base. The CDR3 sequence is 16 residues long. CDR3 region: CASSYGTGSGTDTQYF. The DNA for the CDR3 is TGCGCCAGCAGCTACGGGACAGGGTCTGGCACAGATACGCAGTATTTT.

The rearrangement joins TRBV27 to TRBJ2-7; a weak D match, TRBD2 (5 bases). This CDR3 is built from 13 residues. V was cut by 6 bases and J by 3 bases, with 12 bases left in between. The germline gives CDR1 MNHEY, CDR2 SMNVEV (reference sequence). The CDR3 sequence: CASSDTRSYEQYF. The CDR3 DNA follows: TGTGCCAGCAGCGATACTAGGAGCTACGAGCAGTACTTC.

V usage is TRBV24-1 and J usage is TRBJ2-5; 8 nucleotides line up with TRBD2. CDR3 length: 14 amino acids. Trimming took 6 bases from V and 4 from J; bases not matched to a gene: 6. Germline values: CDR1 KGHDR, CDR2 SFDVKD. CDR3 DNA: TGTGCCACCAGTCCGGGGGGGATAGGAGAGACCCAGTACTTC. Protein: CATSPGGIGETQYF.

The chain links TRBV5-1 to TRBJ2-3, with 9 bases lining up with TRBD2. V trimming: 9 bases; J trimming: 1 base; junction bases outside the gene matches: 3. The CDR3 sequence is 13 residues long. CDR1 and CDR2 from the germline V gene are SGHRS and YFSETQ. The CDR3 spells CATQRGGTDTQYF. The CDR3 DNA reads TGCGCCACTCAGCGGGGGGGCACAGATACGCAGTATTTT.

The chain carries TRBV10-2 and TRBJ2-2; a possible D gene is TRBD2 (7 bases). The V end was cut by 7 bases, the J end by 3 bases, with 18 bases between. This CDR3 has 16 residues. Germline V CDR1 and CDR2: WSHSY, SAAADI. CDR3 sequence: CASISRGARDTGELFF. The CDR3 DNA reads TGCGCCAGCATATCTCGGGGGGCCCGGGACACCGGGGAGCTGTTTTTT.

The V gene is TRBV5-5, the J gene TRBJ2-7; the D is unclear. This CDR3 region has 14 residues. CDR1 and CDR2 (germline): SGHKS, YYEKEE (reference sequence). V lost 1 base and J lost 2, with 10 bases in between. CDR3 nucleotides: TGTGCCAGCAGCTTGCAGGCAGTTACCTACGAGCAGTACTTC. Protein product: CASSLQAVTYEQYF. Complete variable domain (other parts from reference TRBV5-5 and TRBJ2-7): DAGVTQSPTHLIKTRGQQVTLRCSPISGHKSVSWYQQVLGQGPQFIFQYYEKEERGRGNFPDRFSARQFPNYSSELNVNALLLGDSALYLCASSLQAVTYEQYFGPGTRLTVT.

The gene calls are TRBV4-2 and TRBJ1-1; possible D gene TRBD1, 5 bases. V lost 0 bases and J lost 0, with 11 bases in between. The CDR3 has 16 residues. Germline V lookup: CDR1 LGHNA, CDR2 YNFKEQ. The CDR3 loop reads CASSQDIQGVNTEAFF. In DNA, the CDR3 is TGTGCCAGCAGCCAAGATATCCAGGGTGTGAACACTGAAGCTTTCTTT.

V and J are TRBV18 and TRBJ2-4; D may be TRBD1 (5 bases). Germline V gene lookup returns CDR1 KGHSH and CDR2 LQKENI. The CDR3 has 15 residues. With 2 bases removed from V and 1 base from J, the gap between germline ends came to 9 bases. CDR3 protein: CASSPLGAAKNIQYF. The CDR3 region has the DNA TGTGCCAGCTCACCATTAGGGGCGGCCAAAAACATTCAGTACTTC.